This T cell receptor (beta chain) stems from a study of control samples from healthy donors and cancer patients. Germline V gene sequence: CDR1 MGHDK, CDR2 SYGVNS. CDR3 length: 11 residues. V was pared by 6 bases and J by 5 bases, with 7 bases between. Generated by immunoSEQ multiplex PCR, the TCRdb table keeps only in-frame clones and is missing some. The sample records some 140,000 clones, 90% to 95% being singletons. Material for sequencing was blood. This clonotype was sampled from a man in his forties or fifties in good health. The chain is built from TRBV25-1 and TRBJ1-1, with a weak D call TRBD1 (5 bases). The chain's CDR3 is CASRGETEAFF. CDR3 DNA: TGTGCCAGCAGGGGGGAAACTGAAGCTTTCTTT.